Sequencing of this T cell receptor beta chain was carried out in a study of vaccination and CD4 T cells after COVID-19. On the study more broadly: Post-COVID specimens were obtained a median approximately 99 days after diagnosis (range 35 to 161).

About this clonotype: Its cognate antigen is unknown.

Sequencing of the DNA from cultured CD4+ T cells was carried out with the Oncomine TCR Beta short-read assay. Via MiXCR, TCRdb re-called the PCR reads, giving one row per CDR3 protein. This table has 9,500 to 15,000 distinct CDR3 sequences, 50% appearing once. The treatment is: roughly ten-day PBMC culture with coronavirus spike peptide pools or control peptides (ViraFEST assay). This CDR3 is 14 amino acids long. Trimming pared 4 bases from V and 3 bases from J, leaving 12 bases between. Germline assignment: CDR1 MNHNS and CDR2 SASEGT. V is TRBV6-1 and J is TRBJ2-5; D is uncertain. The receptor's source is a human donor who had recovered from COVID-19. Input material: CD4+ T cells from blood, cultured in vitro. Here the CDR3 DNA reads TGTGCCAGCAGTGGTATAAAGTCGGAAGAGACCCAGTACTTC. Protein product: CASSGIKSEETQYF.